The 12 T cell receptor beta chains given below trace back to one sample, sequenced in a study of PD-L1 blockade in urothelial cancer. Specified time point: pretreatment peripheral blood. Clones were sequenced by immunoSEQ multiplex PCR, and TCRdb holds only the in-frame ones, with some missing. The sample carries 43,000 or so clones, 80% recorded once. Material: PBMCs, obtained around atezolizumab (anti-PD-L1) treatment. The receptors derive from a man in his sixties with urothelial cancer.

The chain links TRBV6-6 to TRBJ1-1; D call uncertain. CDR1 and CDR2 (germline): MNHNY, SVGAGI (reference sequence). The CDR3 consists of 14 residues. Between the trimmed V and J ends, which lost 11 bases and 4 bases, there was a span of 20 bases. The CDR3 DNA follows: TGTGCCTGCGTCCCCTTATACGGGAGCACTGAAGCTTTCTTT. It encodes CACVPLYGSTEAFF.

J is TRBJ1-1 and V is TRBV2, with TRBD1 matching 7 bases. Trimming at V came to 9 bases and at J to 0 bases, leaving 10 bases not matched to a gene. The CDR3 is made up of 15 amino acids. Germline CDR1 reads SNHLY; CDR2 reads FYNNEI. This chain's CDR3 is CASRKDRTMNTEAFF. DNA of the CDR3: TGTGCCAGTAGAAAGGACAGGACCATGAACACTGAAGCTTTCTTT.

CDR3 region: CASSQGQGSGQPQHF. In DNA form, the CDR3 reads TGCGCCAGCAGCCAGGGACAGGGAAGCGGGCAGCCCCAGCATTTT. The chain has TRBV4-3 and TRBJ1-5; 9 nucleotides align to TRBD1. Trimming took 3 bases from V and 7 from J; bases not matched to a gene: 7. The CDR3 is 15 residues long. Germline lookup yields CDR1 LGHNA and CDR2 YSLEER.

The chain recombines TRBV7-2 with TRBJ2-7; 8 bases align to TRBD1. The germline CDR1 and CDR2 sequences are SGHTA and FQGNSA. The CDR3 has 15 residues. After removal of 6 bases from V and 2 bases from J, the junction contained 9 bases not matched to a gene. DNA for the CDR3: TGTGCCAGCAGTCCACAGGGGGTGATTCCCTACGAGCAGTACTTC. Translation: CASSPQGVIPYEQYF. Full variable domain (remainder filled in from reference TRBV7-2 and TRBJ2-7): GAGVSQSPSNKVTEKGKDVELRCDPISGHTALYWYRQSLGQGLEFLIYFQGNSAPDKSGLPSDRFSAERTGGSVSTLTIQRTQQEDSAVYLCASSPQGVIPYEQYFGPGTRLTVT.

The chain recombines TRBV9 with TRBJ1-2; D uncertain. CDR1 SGDLS and CDR2 YYNGEE come from the germline V gene. The CDR3 contains 13 residues. Between the trimmed V and J ends, which lost 1 base and 2 bases, there was a span of 6 bases. CDR3 sequence: CASSVTGNYGYTF. The CDR3, as DNA: TGTGCCAGCAGCGTAACCGGGAACTATGGCTACACCTTC.

CDR3 nucleotides: TGTGCCAGCAGTTCCGGCGACAGGGCGGGAAGAGCCCAGCATTTT. Translated, it gives CASSSGDRAGRAQHF. This sequence joins TRBV28 and TRBJ1-5, with 7 positions matching TRBD1. Germline CDR1 is MDHEN and CDR2 is SYDVKM. Trimming cost V 4 bases and J 11 bases; bases outside gene matches: 14. The CDR3 sequence is 15 residues long.

The chain employs TRBV5-1 and TRBJ2-5; tentative D call: TRBD1 (6 bases). The CDR3 length is 14 residues. Trimming removed 5 bases at V and 4 bases at J, with 15 bases between. Germline V gives CDR1 SGHRS, CDR2 YFSETQ. The CDR3 here is CASSTTGRGETQYF. CDR3 DNA: TGCGCCAGCAGTACCACCGGCAGGGGAGAGACCCAGTACTTC.

The V gene is TRBV6-6, the J gene TRBJ1-5; D is possibly TRBD1 (6 bases). The CDR3 totals 13 residues. In germline, CDR1 is MNHNY, CDR2 SVGAGI (reference sequence). The V end was cut by 7 bases, the J end by 3 bases, with 10 bases between. The CDR3, as DNA: TGTGCCAGCACCCAGGGGTTCAATCAGCCCCAGCATTTT. Amino acid sequence: CASTQGFNQPQHF.

V and J are TRBV5-1 and TRBJ2-3, with 10 bases that match TRBD2. Germline-derived CDR1 and CDR2 are SGHRS and YFSETQ. V trimming: 4 bases; J trimming: 5 bases; junction bases outside the gene matches: 16. The CDR3 has 18 amino acids. The CDR3 reads CASSPPSTSGRRGDTQYF. The CDR3 DNA is TGCGCCAGCAGCCCCCCCTCGACTAGCGGGCGCCGGGGAGATACGCAGTATTTT.

This clone was found once. The V gene is TRBV7-9, the J gene TRBJ1-2; the D gene is possibly TRBD1 (5 bases). Deletions cut 10 bases from V and 7 bases from J, with 16 bases between. The CDR3 runs to 12 residues. Germline V gene lookup returns CDR1 SEHNR and CDR2 FQNEAQ (reference sequence). CDR3 nucleotide sequence: TGTGCCACCGGGACTGAGGCCTTTGGCTACACCTTC. As protein: CATGTEAFGYTF.

This sequence joins TRBV9 and TRBJ2-1; D is possibly TRBD2 (5 bases). The germline gives CDR1 SGDLS, CDR2 YYNGEE. The CDR3 has 16 amino acids. Between the trimmed V and J ends, which lost 0 bases and 0 bases, there was a span of 10 bases. The CDR3 DNA reads as TGTGCCAGCAGCGTAGAACAGCGGACCTCCTACAATGAGCAGTTCTTC. It translates to CASSVEQRTSYNEQFF.

The V gene is TRBV28, the J gene TRBJ2-7; 8 bases are shared with TRBD2. The CDR3 extends over 19 amino acids. Trimming took 2 bases from V and 0 from J; bases not matched to a gene: 15. Germline V gene lookup returns CDR1 MDHEN and CDR2 SYDVKM. CDR3 coding DNA: TGTGCCAGCAGTTTAATCGGGGGGGCCTGGGGGGACGTCTCCTACGAGCAGTACTTC. Translated: CASSLIGGAWGDVSYEQYF.